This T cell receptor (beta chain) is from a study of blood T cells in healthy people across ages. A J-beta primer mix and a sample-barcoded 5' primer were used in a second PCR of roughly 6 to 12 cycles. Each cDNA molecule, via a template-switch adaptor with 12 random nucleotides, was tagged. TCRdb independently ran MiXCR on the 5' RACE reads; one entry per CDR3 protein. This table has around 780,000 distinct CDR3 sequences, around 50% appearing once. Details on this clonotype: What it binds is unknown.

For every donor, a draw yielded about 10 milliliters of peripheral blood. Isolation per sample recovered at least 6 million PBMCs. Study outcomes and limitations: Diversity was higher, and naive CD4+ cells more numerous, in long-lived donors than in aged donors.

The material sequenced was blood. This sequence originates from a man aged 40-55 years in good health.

The CDR3 region is CASSSGLNSYNEQFF. DNA for the CDR3: TGTGCCAGCAGTTCCGGGTTGAACTCCTACAATGAGCAGTTCTTC. V usage is TRBV27 and J usage is TRBJ2-1; D is undetermined. V shed 4 bases and J shed 0 bases, with 10 bases lying between them. The CDR3 is 15 residues long. The germline CDR1 and CDR2 sequences are MNHEY and SMNVEV (reference sequence).